The 8 T cell receptor beta chains below come from one sample, sequenced in a study of control samples from healthy donors and cancer patients. Sequencing used immunoSEQ multiplex PCR; TCRdb keeps in-frame clones, though not all of them. This table holds just under 80,000 clones, approximately 90% found once. The sample consisted of PBMCs. These receptors originate from a woman aged 55-75 years with head and neck cancer.

The chain employs TRBV3-1 (or the pseudogene TRBV3-2) and TRBJ2-7; 8 positions match TRBD2. The ends lost 5 bases at V and 3 bases at J; junction bases unmatched: 3. The CDR3 is 13 residues long. Germline CDR1 reads LGHDT; CDR2 reads YNNKEL (reference sequence). The CDR3 region has the DNA TGTGCCAGCAGCAAAGGGACTAGCTACGAGCAGTACTTC. This translates into CASSKGTSYEQYF.

The chain joins TRBV1 to TRBJ1-5; the table calls TRBD1, which could not be checked here. TRBV1 is described as a pseudogene. CDR3 length: 18 residues. The CDR3 loop is CTSSHRDRVNLGIQPQHF. The CDR3 region has the DNA TGCACCAGCAGCCACCGGGACAGGGTAAATTTGGGTATACAGCCCCAGCATTTT.

The chain carries TRBV5-1 and TRBJ2-3; D possibly corresponds to TRBD2 (7 bases). Germline CDR1 is SGHRS and CDR2 is YFSETQ. Trimming shortened V by 4 bases and J by 0 bases, and 12 bases separated the two germline ends. The CDR3 extends over 15 amino acids. DNA for the CDR3: TGCGCCAGCAGCCCCAAGGGGGGGAGCACAGATACGCAGTATTTT. Amino acid sequence: CASSPKGGSTDTQYF.

The chain carries TRBV20-1 and TRBJ1-4; D unresolved. V lost 6 bases, J lost 8 bases, and 13 bases lay in between. The CDR3 is 12 residues long. In germline, CDR1 is DFQATT, CDR2 SNEGSKA (reference sequence). This CDR3 reads CSASQTPEKLFF. The CDR3 DNA reads as TGCAGTGCCAGTCAGACACCCGAAAAACTGTTTTTT.

The V and J genes are TRBV6-1 and TRBJ2-7; D uncertain. Germline V gene sequence: CDR1 MNHNS, CDR2 SASEGT. V shed 2 bases and J shed 8 bases, with 13 bases lying between them. There are 13 residues in the CDR3. CDR3 nucleotide sequence: TGTGCCAGCAGTGAAACCCAACGGGCCCAGCAGTACTTC. Translation: CASSETQRAQQYF.

This sequence joins TRBV6-5 and TRBJ2-7; D remains ambiguous. Trimming stripped 10 bases from V and 5 bases from J, with 15 bases between. This CDR3 region has 12 residues. Germline lookup yields CDR1 MNHEY and CDR2 SVGAGI. Written as DNA, the CDR3 is TGTGCCACCCTGACCGACCGCCACGAGCAGTACTTC. Its translation: CATLTDRHEQYF.

This chain links TRBV19 with TRBJ2-5, with 10 bases fitting TRBD1. This CDR3 spans 15 amino acids. Germline CDR1 is LNHDA and CDR2 is SQIVND (reference sequence). Trimming removed 7 bases from V and 1 base from J; junction bases left unmatched: 6. CDR3 region: CASTSTGGSQETQYF. In DNA, the CDR3 is TGTGCCAGTACCTCGACAGGGGGCTCCCAAGAGACCCAGTACTTC.

The CDR3 DNA reads as TGTGCCAGCTCACCAAGGGGGCAAGGGGGCGCTGGGGCCAACGTCCTGACTTTC. Encoded protein: CASSPRGQGGAGANVLTF. V and J are TRBV18 and TRBJ2-6; TRBD1 agrees at 7 bases. J was trimmed by 2 bases and V by 2 bases; bases with no gene match: 9. This CDR3 region has 18 residues. Germline CDR1 is KGHSH and CDR2 is LQKENI.